Sequencing of this T cell receptor (beta chain) was carried out in a study of technical replicates of blood from several donors. Measured with immunoSEQ multiplex PCR; TCRdb has only the in-frame clones, and not every one. The sample holds approximately 50,000 clones, 94% seen once. V was pared by 6 bases and J by 1 base, with 3 bases between. This CDR3 spans 12 amino acids. Germline CDR1 and CDR2: MNHEY and SVGAGI. The origin of this receptor is a human donor in good health. The sequencing input was T cells isolated from PBMCs. V and J are TRBV6-5 and TRBJ2-2; D remains unclear. CDR3 DNA sequence: TGTGCCAGCAGCCTGAACACCGGGGAGCTGTTTTTT. Translated: CASSLNTGELFF.